The 32 T cell receptor beta chains reported below all come from one sample, sequenced in a study of T cell repertoires in cytomegalovirus infection. TCRdb reprocessed the reads with MiXCR, giving one entry per CDR3 protein. The sample yields approximately 500,000 distinct CDR3 sequences, 10% to 12% seen once. The sequenced sample consisted of PBMCs. The source is a human donor in good health (CMV status not recorded). Some clones in this sample may be carry-over from other donors' samples.

The chain uses TRBV5-1 and TRBJ2-5; 10 nucleotides line up with TRBD2. CDR1 is SGHRS and CDR2 is YFSETQ in the germline V gene. The V and J ends lost 0 bases and 4 bases, in that order; junction bases with no gene match: 12. The CDR3 has 18 amino acids. The CDR3: CASSLGLAGDPYRETQYF. The CDR3 nucleotides are TGCGCCAGCAGCTTGGGTCTAGCGGGAGATCCATATAGAGAGACCCAGTACTTC.

In this sample, this clonotype turned up many times. The genes are TRBV12-3 or TRBV12-4 and TRBJ1-1; 10 nucleotides line up with TRBD1. CDR3 length: 14 residues. V was pared by 6 bases and J by 3 bases, with 4 bases of the junction left unmatched. The CDR3 bases are TGTGCCAGCAGGGACGACAGGGGGCACACTGAAGCTTTCTTT. Translation gives CASRDDRGHTEAFF.

This clonotype turned up a few times. The chain carries TRBV3-1 and TRBJ2-1; 13 nucleotides match TRBD2. Germline trimming cut 8 bases from V and 10 bases from J; bases unmatched to any gene: 5. This CDR3 spans 13 amino acids. Looked up from germline, CDR1 is LGHDT and CDR2 is YNNKEL (reference sequence). CDR3 nucleotide sequence: TGTGCCAGCTCTTGGACTAGCGGGAGAGAGCAGTTCTTC. Its translation: CASSWTSGREQFF.

This rearrangement joins TRBV4-1 to TRBJ1-6; D gene uncertain. Trimming left V 0 bases short and J 4 bases short, with 13 bases between. This CDR3 has 17 residues. Germline loops: CDR1 MGHRA, CDR2 YSYEKL. As DNA, the CDR3 is TGCGCCAGCAGCCAAGATTCCGGGATGGCTTATAATTCACCCCTCCACTTT. As protein: CASSQDSGMAYNSPLHF.

The V call is TRBV5-1, the J call TRBJ2-3; D may be TRBD2 (5 bases). V was cut by 2 bases and J by 4 bases, with 14 bases left in between. Germline V gives CDR1 SGHRS, CDR2 YFSETQ. The CDR3 contains 15 residues. The CDR3 nucleotides read TGCGCCAGCAGCTTAAATGTGGGAGTCGCAGATACGCAGTATTTT. Protein sequence: CASSLNVGVADTQYF.

The chain joins TRBV6-5 to TRBJ1-4; the match to TRBD1 covers 8 bases. The germline V gene has CDR1 MNHEY and CDR2 SVGAGI. With 4 bases clipped from V and 3 bases from J, the junction kept 4 bases outside the gene matches. This CDR3 contains 15 residues. CDR3 sequence reads: CASSWTGRANEKLFF. The CDR3 nucleotides are TGTGCCAGCAGTTGGACAGGGCGGGCTAATGAAAAACTGTTTTTT.

This clonotype was observed a few times. The genes are TRBV12-3 or TRBV12-4 and TRBJ1-2, with TRBD1 matching 8 bases. V shed 7 bases, J shed 8 bases, and the junction held 12 bases outside the gene matches. The CDR3 runs 14 residues. Here the CDR3 DNA reads TGTGCCAGCACCGGAGGACAGGGTCAGGTCGGCTACACCTTC. Its translation is CASTGGQGQVGYTF.

At least ten counts were recorded for this clonotype. J is TRBJ1-5 and V is TRBV20-1; D perhaps matches TRBD1 (5 bases). Germline V CDR1 and CDR2: DFQATT, SNEGSKA (reference sequence). Trimming removed 1 base at V and 5 bases at J, with 15 bases between. This CDR3 has 15 amino acids. CDR3 protein: CSARGVRDRDQPQHF. CDR3 DNA: TGCAGTGCTAGAGGGGTCAGGGATAGGGATCAGCCCCAGCATTTT.

This clonotype has at least ten counts. The chain couples TRBV12-3 or TRBV12-4 to TRBJ1-1; D unclear. V gave up 5 bases and J gave up 8 bases, with 12 bases separating them. The CDR3 has 12 residues. CDR3 bases: TGTGCCAGCAGTGACCCGTGGGGAGAAGCTTTCTTT. Its translation: CASSDPWGEAFF.

Ten or more counts support this clonotype. This chain uses TRBV12-3 or TRBV12-4 with TRBJ1-5; D unresolved. The CDR3 totals 14 residues. Trimming cost V 3 bases and J 0 bases, with 6 bases left between them. The CDR3 DNA reads as TGTGCCAGCAGTTTTATGACTAGCAATCAGCCCCAGCATTTT. Residues: CASSFMTSNQPQHF.

Only a few counts were recorded for this clonotype. The chain employs TRBV2 and TRBJ2-1; D possibly uses TRBD1 or TRBD2 (5 bases each). Germline values: CDR1 SNHLY, CDR2 FYNNEI. The CDR3 loop spans 15 amino acids. The V end was cut by 7 bases, the J end by 4 bases, with 17 bases between. For the CDR3, the DNA is TGTGCCAGCACCGTTGACGGGACGTCTTACAATGAGCAGTTCTTC. Protein product: CASTVDGTSYNEQFF.

In this sample, this clonotype turned up many times. The chain carries TRBV20-1 and TRBJ1-6, with TRBD1 matching 8 bases. Trimming removed 4 bases from V and 9 bases from J; junction bases left unmatched: 8. The length of the CDR3 is 14 residues. CDR1 DFQATT and CDR2 SNEGSKA come from the germline V gene (reference sequence). The CDR3 region is CSATPGTGGSPLHF. DNA for the CDR3: TGCAGTGCTACCCCCGGGACAGGAGGTTCACCCCTCCACTTT.

This clonotype was seen repeatedly, ten times or more. The genes are TRBV19 and TRBJ1-2; D is ambiguous. V lost 8 bases, J lost 7 bases, and 11 bases lay in between. Germline CDR1 and CDR2: LNHDA and SQIVND (reference sequence). The CDR3 length is 11 residues. The chain's CDR3 is CASWVLGGYTF. CDR3 DNA: TGTGCCAGTTGGGTATTAGGTGGCTACACCTTC. The complete variable domain, with remaining parts taken from reference TRBV19 and TRBJ1-2, reads DGGITQSPKYLFRKEGQNVTLSCEQNLNHDAMYWYRQDPGQGLRLIYYSQIVNDFQKGDIAEGYSVSREKKESFPLTVTSAQKNPTAFYLCASWVLGGYTFGSGTRLTVV.

This clonotype was seen many times. The chain links TRBV7-8 to TRBJ1-4, with D possibly matching TRBD1 (6 bases). V lost 4 bases, J lost 11 bases, and 11 bases lay in between. This CDR3 has 12 residues. Germline CDR1 SGHVS, CDR2 FQNEAQ. CDR3 sequence reads: CASSSGDTKLFF. The CDR3 DNA reads as TGTGCCAGCAGCTCCGGGGACACCAAACTGTTTTTT.

This clonotype was detected ten times or more. The CDR3 here is CASSLTGTDYGYTF. In nucleotides, the CDR3 is TGTGCCAGCAGCTTGACCGGGACAGACTATGGCTACACCTTC. The chain employs TRBV7-9 and TRBJ1-2; the match to TRBD1 covers 7 bases. Germline trimming cut 3 bases from V and 3 bases from J; bases unmatched to any gene: 4. This CDR3 comprises 14 residues. Germline V gene data show CDR1 as SEHNR and CDR2 as FQNEAQ (reference sequence).

This clonotype was observed many times. CDR3 region: CASSQDVGTKGPGYTF. The CDR3, as DNA: TGTGCCAGCAGCCAAGACGTCGGGACAAAGGGACCGGGCTACACCTTC. The genes are TRBV4-2 and TRBJ1-2, with D possibly matching TRBD1 (6 bases). CDR1 is LGHNA, CDR2 YNFKEQ, per germline. The germline V and J ends were trimmed by 0 bases and 8 bases, with 19 bases remaining between them. This CDR3 region has 16 residues.

On this clonotype: The junction differs from germline at one of its ends, possibly a read error. The chain joins TRBV7-9 to TRBJ1-4; 7 bases fit TRBD1. Germline CDR1 reads SEHNR; CDR2 reads FQNEAQ (reference sequence). CDR3 length: 15 amino acids. CDR3: CASSTSGTANENLFF. CDR3 nucleotides: TGTGCCAGCAGTACCTCCGGGACAGCTAATGAAAACCTGTTTTTT.

The V gene is TRBV20-1, the J gene TRBJ2-3; a weak D match, TRBD2 (6 bases). V lost 0 bases and J 2 bases, leaving 15 bases between the germline ends. The germline CDR1 and CDR2 sequences are DFQATT and SNEGSKA (reference sequence). CDR3 length equals 16 residues. The CDR3 is CSARDWGRTNTDTQYF. In DNA form, the CDR3 reads TGCAGTGCTAGAGATTGGGGGAGGACAAACACAGATACGCAGTATTTT.

The sample holds many counts of this clonotype. The chain carries TRBV6-1 and TRBJ2-3, with D perhaps matching TRBD1 (5 bases). Deletions cut 6 bases from V and 1 base from J, with 5 bases between. CDR3 length: 12 residues. Germline CDR1 reads MNHNS; CDR2 reads SASEGT. This CDR3 reads CASRQGTDTQYF. Written as DNA, the CDR3 is TGTGCCAGCAGACAGGGCACAGATACGCAGTATTTT.

This clonotype was observed many times. Here the CDR3 reads CASSNLRHDEAFF. The CDR3 DNA reads TGTGCCAGTAGTAACCTACGCCACGATGAAGCTTTCTTT. J is TRBJ1-1 and V is TRBV19; D not certain. Germline-derived CDR1 and CDR2 are LNHDA and SQIVND (reference sequence). Trimming left V 4 bases short and J 7 bases short, with 13 bases between. The CDR3 extends over 13 amino acids.

CDR3 sequence: CSARDGALDEQFF. The CDR3 DNA follows: TGCAGTGCTAGGGACGGAGCCCTCGATGAGCAGTTCTTC. The chain has TRBV20-1 and TRBJ2-1; no definite D call. Per the germline V gene, CDR1 is DFQATT and CDR2 is SNEGSKA (reference sequence). The CDR3 runs 13 residues. Trimming removed 3 bases from V and 8 bases from J, with 14 bases in between.

In this sample, this clonotype turned up a few times. This chain uses TRBV20-1 with TRBJ2-3; the match to TRBD2 covers 11 bases. The ends lost 6 bases at V and 3 bases at J; junction bases unmatched: 14. Germline CDR1 is DFQATT and CDR2 is SNEGSKA (reference sequence). CDR3 size: 17 residues. CDR3 sequence (DNA): TGCAGTGCCCATACTAGCGGGGGCGAACGATCAACAGATACGCAGTATTTT. As protein: CSAHTSGGERSTDTQYF.

This clonotype was observed at least ten times. The chain combines TRBV10-3 with TRBJ1-2; D unresolved. Trimming took off 10 bases at V and 4 bases at J, with 16 bases between the two ends. Germline lookup yields CDR1 ENHRY and CDR2 SYGVKD. The CDR3 covers 13 residues. In nucleotides, the CDR3 is TGTGCCACTTCCCCCGGGGTTGGCTATGGCTACACCTTC. Its protein product is CATSPGVGYGYTF.

The table lists this clonotype with many counts. The chain is built from TRBV28 and TRBJ2-4; TRBD1 agrees at 12 bases. The CDR3 loop spans 15 amino acids. Unmatched junction bases numbered 7, after V lost 6 bases and J lost 7 bases. Germline CDR1 reads MDHEN; CDR2 reads SYDVKM. The DNA of the CDR3 is TGTGCCAGCAGCACGGGACAGGGGGCAGGGAACATTCAGTACTTC. Protein: CASSTGQGAGNIQYF.

Ten or more counts support this clonotype. The chain carries TRBV4-2 and TRBJ1-3; D perhaps matches TRBD1 (5 bases). Germline V gene data show CDR1 as LGHNA and CDR2 as YNFKEQ. Trimming pared 5 bases from V and 3 bases from J, leaving 11 bases between. The CDR3 is 14 residues long. In nucleotides, the CDR3 is TGTGCCAGCAGCGAGGGGCAAGGTGGAAACACCATATATTTT. Encoded protein: CASSEGQGGNTIYF.

This clonotype was detected a few times. The chain carries TRBV27 and TRBJ2-5; D might be TRBD2 (7 bases). Germline V CDR1 and CDR2: MNHEY, SMNVEV (reference sequence). The CDR3 sequence is 15 residues long. The V end was cut by 7 bases, the J end by 5 bases, with 20 bases between. CDR3 coding DNA: TGTGCCAGCACCCCGATAGGGGGGGCCTGGGAGACCCAGTACTTC. Amino acid sequence: CASTPIGGAWETQYF.

This clonotype was detected many times. J is TRBJ1-5 and V is TRBV7-8; 7 bases map to TRBD1. V lost 2 bases to trimming and J lost 7 bases; unmatched junction nucleotides: 14. The CDR3 is made up of 17 amino acids. Germline V gene lookup returns CDR1 SGHVS and CDR2 FQNEAQ. CDR3 in amino acids: CASSLISPQGRSQPQHF. Here the CDR3 DNA reads TGTGCCAGCAGCTTAATCTCCCCACAGGGGCGGTCACAGCCCCAGCATTTT. Complete variable domain (other parts from reference TRBV7-8 and TRBJ1-5): GAGVSQSPRYKVAKRGQDVALRCDPISGHVSLFWYQQALGQGPEFLTYFQNEAQLDKSGLPSDRFFAERPEGSVSTLKIQRTQQEDSAVYLCASSLISPQGRSQPQHFGDGTRLSIL.

The chain is built from TRBV7-9 and TRBJ2-7; tentatively, D is TRBD1 (5 bases). This CDR3 has 14 amino acids. Germline-derived CDR1 and CDR2 are SEHNR and FQNEAQ (reference sequence). With 0 bases removed from V and 9 bases from J, the gap between germline ends came to 15 bases. The CDR3, as DNA: TGTGCCAGCAGCTTAGCTTTTTATCAGGGCGGGCAGTACTTC. Its translation: CASSLAFYQGGQYF.

This clonotype was recorded at least ten times. This chain links TRBV19 with TRBJ1-5, with D unresolved. Germline assignment: CDR1 LNHDA and CDR2 SQIVND (reference sequence). Between the trimmed V and J ends, which lost 5 bases and 3 bases, there was a span of 11 bases. The CDR3 loop spans 14 amino acids. CDR3 loop: CASSPREPNQPQHF. CDR3 DNA: TGTGCCAGTAGTCCCCGGGAGCCCAATCAGCCCCAGCATTTT.

This clonotype appeared many times. V gene TRBV9 combines with J gene TRBJ2-7; TRBD1 is a possible D gene (6 bases). Germline loops: CDR1 SGDLS, CDR2 YYNGEE. The length of the CDR3 is 19 residues. The germline V and J ends were trimmed by 4 bases and 2 bases, with 28 bases remaining between them. The CDR3 region is CASSPPYDRRDSFPYEQYF. The CDR3 bases are TGTGCCAGCAGCCCCCCATACGACAGGCGTGATTCCTTTCCCTACGAGCAGTACTTC.

This clonotype was observed many times. The chain combines TRBV5-5 with TRBJ2-1; the match to TRBD2 covers 12 bases. Trimming removed 4 bases from V and 6 bases from J; junction bases left unmatched: 5. Germline CDR1 SGHKS, CDR2 YYEKEE (reference sequence). The CDR3 is 15 amino acids. The CDR3, as DNA: TGTGCCAGCAGCCGACTAGCGGGAGTAGGCAATGAGCAGTTCTTC. This sequence encodes CASSRLAGVGNEQFF.

This clonotype was picked up a small number of times. This chain uses TRBV3-1 with TRBJ2-6; no clear D. CDR1 is LGHDT, CDR2 YNNKEL, per germline (reference sequence). Trimming took off 5 bases at V and 0 bases at J, with 17 bases between the two ends. The CDR3 length is 18 residues. CDR3: CASSLRSLDLSGANVLTF. DNA for the CDR3: TGTGCCAGCAGCTTACGTAGTCTCGACCTCTCTGGGGCCAACGTCCTGACTTTC.